Listed here are 20 T cell receptor beta chains from one sample, sequenced in a study of CXCR3-negative and CXCR3-positive naive CD8 T cells. Via 5' RACE with UMI labels, TRB cDNA libraries were prepared. TCRdb re-analyzed the 5' RACE reads; it lists each CDR3 protein once, without DNA. This listing includes 75,000 to 100,000 distinct CDR3 sequences. These TCRs are of unknown antigen specificity. General study results and limits: TRB CDR3s of CXCR3-positive naive cells were more hydrophobic than those of CXCR3-negative naive cells.

Sequencing was done on a sample of naive CXCR3+ CD8+ T cells from blood. Subset denoted: CD45RO-CCR7+CD27+CD95- naive CD8+ T cells expressing CXCR3 (TNR3+). All receptors derive from a human donor in good health. Some clones in this sample may be carry-over from other donors' samples.

V usage is TRBV21-1 and J usage is TRBJ1-2. TRBV21-1 is listed as a pseudogene. CDR3 length equals 14 residues. CDR3 amino acids: CASSKVQGSHGYTF.

V gene TRBV7-9 combines with J gene TRBJ2-5; TCRdb's D call of TRBD2 is untestable without DNA. Looked up from germline, CDR1 is SEHNR and CDR2 is FQNEAQ (reference sequence). This CDR3 is built from 15 residues. The CDR3 loop is CASSGDYPNQETQYF.

The chain links TRBV7-8 to TRBJ2-1. Per the germline V gene, CDR1 is SGHVS and CDR2 is FQNEAQ. CDR3 length equals 14 residues. CDR3: CASSLELPYNEQFF.

V usage is TRBV29-1 and J usage is TRBJ1-1; TCRdb lists TRBD1, though no DNA is available to test this call. Germline V gene sequence: CDR1 SQVTM, CDR2 ANQGSEA. The CDR3 runs to 13 residues. CDR3 residues: CSVGGTEYTEAFF.

CDR3 protein: CASSVSGSSSYNEQFF. The chain carries TRBV9 and TRBJ2-1; TCRdb names TRBD2, which stays unverified in the absence of DNA. The CDR3 length is 16 residues. Germline V CDR1 and CDR2: SGDLS, YYNGEE. Full variable domain (missing parts from reference TRBV9 and TRBJ2-1): DSGVTQTPKHLITATGQRVTLRCSPRSGDLSVYWYQQSLDQGLQFLIQYYNGEERAKGNILERFSAQQFPDLHSELNLSSLELGDSALYFCASSVSGSSSYNEQFFGPGTRLTVL.

The V and J genes are TRBV2 and TRBJ2-1; TCRdb lists TRBD1, though no DNA is available to test this call. CDR1 is SNHLY and CDR2 is FYNNEI in the germline V gene. The CDR3 runs 12 residues. The CDR3 spells CASSELPHEQFF.

The chain employs TRBV4-3 and TRBJ2-2. This CDR3 is built from 13 residues. CDR1 and CDR2 (germline): LGHNA, YSLEER. Here the CDR3 reads CASSPYLAGELFF.

The V gene is TRBV6-2 or TRBV6-3, the J gene TRBJ2-4; lacking DNA, the TRBD1 call made by TCRdb goes unchecked. From germline, CDR1 is MNHEY and CDR2 SVGEGT. CDR3 length: 18 amino acids. This chain's CDR3 is CASSYVAGGGLAKNIQYF.

The chain joins TRBV4-1 to TRBJ2-7. From germline, CDR1 is MGHRA and CDR2 YSYEKL. The CDR3 runs 14 residues. The CDR3 sequence: CASSQAPYSYEQYF.

V is TRBV7-9 and J is TRBJ1-2; checking the TCRdb D call of TRBD1 is not possible without DNA. This CDR3 comprises 15 residues. Germline V lookup: CDR1 SEHNR, CDR2 FQNEAQ (reference sequence). CDR3 residues: CASSSGTGFYYGYTF.

CDR3 sequence: CASTTRRGRWREKLFF. This chain connects TRBV28 to TRBJ1-4; TCRdb calls TRBD1, which cannot be checked without DNA. The CDR3 is 16 amino acids. Germline V gene data show CDR1 as MDHEN and CDR2 as SYDVKM.

The V call is TRBV21-1, the J call TRBJ2-1; the D call from TCRdb, TRBD2, cannot be confirmed without DNA. TRBV21-1 constitutes a pseudogene. The CDR3 has 15 residues. The chain's CDR3 is CASRKLRLAGYEQFF.

This chain links TRBV25-1 with TRBJ2-7. The CDR3 is 12 residues long. The germline gives CDR1 MGHDK, CDR2 SYGVNS. Here the CDR3 reads CASRDTSHEQYF.

V usage is TRBV6-5 and J usage is TRBJ2-3; the D gene TCRdb calls, TRBD2, cannot be checked with no DNA. This CDR3 is built from 18 residues. Looked up from germline, CDR1 is MNHEY and CDR2 is SVGAGI. The CDR3 is CASSYSQLAGGPTDTQYF.

The V call is TRBV12-3 or TRBV12-4, the J call TRBJ1-2. There are 14 residues in the CDR3. This CDR3 reads CASSLAVGRSGYTF.

V usage is TRBV29-1 and J usage is TRBJ2-5; TCRdb designates TRBD1, a call that cannot be tested without DNA. Germline V CDR1 and CDR2: SQVTM, ANQGSEA. The CDR3 is 14 amino acids. The CDR3 reads CSVEDDREGETQYF.

The gene calls are TRBV21-1 and TRBJ2-7. TRBV21-1 is marked as a pseudogene. CDR3 length: 16 residues. CDR3 protein: CASSKALLHRSYEQYF.

The V gene is TRBV21-1, the J gene TRBJ1-6; TCRdb selects TRBD1, and the lack of DNA leaves this call unchecked. TRBV21-1 corresponds to a pseudogene. CDR3 size: 17 residues. The chain's CDR3 is CASSKIHREMGHSPLHF.

The chain employs TRBV28 and TRBJ1-4. The CDR3 loop spans 15 amino acids. In germline, CDR1 is MDHEN, CDR2 SYDVKM. CDR3 amino acids: CASRFFTSTNEKLFF.

The chain uses TRBV6-5 and TRBJ2-5. Per germline, CDR1 MNHEY and CDR2 SVGAGI. This CDR3 has 15 residues. The CDR3 region is CASSYSSPTDGSQYF.